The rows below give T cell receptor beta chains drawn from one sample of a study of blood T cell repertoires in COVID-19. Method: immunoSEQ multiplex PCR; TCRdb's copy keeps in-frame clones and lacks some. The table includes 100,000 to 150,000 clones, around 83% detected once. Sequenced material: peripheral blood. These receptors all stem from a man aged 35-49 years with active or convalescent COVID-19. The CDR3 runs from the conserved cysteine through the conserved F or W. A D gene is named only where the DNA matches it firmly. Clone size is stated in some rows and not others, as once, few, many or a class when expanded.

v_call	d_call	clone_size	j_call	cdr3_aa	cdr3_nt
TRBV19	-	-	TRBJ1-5	CASRLSKGENQPQHF	TGTGCCAGCCGGCTATCGAAGGGGGAAAACCAGCCCCAGCATTTT
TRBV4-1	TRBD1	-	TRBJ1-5	CASSQDPGRGDQPQHF	TGCGCCAGCAGCCAAGATCCCGGCAGGGGGGATCAGCCCCAGCATTTT
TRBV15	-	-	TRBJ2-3	CATSRDSTDTQYF	TGTGCCACCAGCAGAGATAGTACAGATACGCAGTATTTT
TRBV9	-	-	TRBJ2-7	CASSPKGPGFSYEQYF	TGTGCCAGCAGCCCCAAAGGTCCAGGATTCTCCTACGAGCAGTACTTC
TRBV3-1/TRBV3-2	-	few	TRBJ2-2	CAASRSGELFF	TGTGCCGCTTCCAGGTCCGGGGAGCTGTTTTTT
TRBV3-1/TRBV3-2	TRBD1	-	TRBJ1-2	CASTSRTGGSDGYTF	TGTGCCAGCACCTCTCGGACAGGGGGCTCTGATGGCTACACCTTC
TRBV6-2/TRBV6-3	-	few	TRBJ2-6	CASSYFGAGANVLTF	TGTGCCAGCAGTTACTTCGGGGCTGGGGCCAACGTCCTGACTTTC
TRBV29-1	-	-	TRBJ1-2	CSVSPGRLGDGYTF	TGCAGCGTTAGCCCCGGCCGACTAGGGGATGGCTACACCTTC
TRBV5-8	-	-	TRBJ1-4	CASSLGGQSEKLFF	TGTGCCAGCAGCTTGGGGGGCCAAAGTGAAAAACTGTTTTTT
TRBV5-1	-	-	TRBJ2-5	CASSLIDYQETQYF	TGCGCCAGCAGCTTGATTGACTACCAAGAGACCCAGTACTTC
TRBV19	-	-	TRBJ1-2	CASQGKQDRSYGYTF	TGTGCCAGCCAGGGCAAGCAGGACAGAAGCTATGGCTACACCTTC
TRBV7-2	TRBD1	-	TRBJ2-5	CASSFGDRGWQTQYF	TGTGCCAGCAGCTTTGGGGACAGGGGCTGGCAGACCCAGTACTTC
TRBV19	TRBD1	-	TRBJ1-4	CASSKNRGGVEKLFF	TGTGCCAGTAGTAAAAACAGGGGGGGGGTCGAAAAACTGTTTTTT
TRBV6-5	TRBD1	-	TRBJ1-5	CASSQPGTGDQPQHF	TGTGCCAGCAGCCAACCGGGGACAGGGGATCAGCCCCAGCATTTT
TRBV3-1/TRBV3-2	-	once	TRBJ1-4	CASSRRQLNEKLFF	TGTGCCAGCAGCCGGAGGCAACTTAATGAAAAACTGTTTTTT
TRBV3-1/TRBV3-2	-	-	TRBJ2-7	CASSQGTGTGRVEQYF	TGTGCCAGCAGCCAGGGTACCGGGACTGGGAGAGTAGAGCAGTACTTC
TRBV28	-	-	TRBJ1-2	CASSYQQGYGYTF	TGTGCCAGCAGTTACCAACAGGGCTATGGCTACACCTTC
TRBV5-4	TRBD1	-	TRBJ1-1	CASSLHQGANTEAFF	TGTGCCAGCAGCTTGCATCAGGGGGCAAACACTGAAGCTTTCTTT
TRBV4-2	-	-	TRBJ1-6	CASSQDSGEISPLHF	TGTGCCAGCAGCCAAGATTCAGGGGAAATCTCACCCCTCCACTTT
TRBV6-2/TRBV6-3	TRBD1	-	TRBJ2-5	CASSYPPGTGRETQYF	TGTGCCAGCAGTTACCCCCCGGGGACAGGGAGGGAGACCCAGTACTTC
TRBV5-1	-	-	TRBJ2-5	CASSQNPLASQETQYF	TGCGCCAGCAGCCAGAACCCCTTAGCGTCCCAAGAGACCCAGTACTTC
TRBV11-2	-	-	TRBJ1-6	CASTPVRDDSPLHF	TGTGCCAGCACCCCGGTGCGGGATGATTCACCCCTCCACTTT
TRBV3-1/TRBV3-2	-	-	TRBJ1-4	CASSVRTAKNEKLFF	TGTGCCAGCAGCGTCCGGACAGCGAAAAATGAAAAACTGTTTTTT
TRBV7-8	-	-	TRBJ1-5	CASSPQRGNQPQHF	TGTGCCAGCAGCCCCCAAAGGGGGAATCAGCCCCAGCATTTT
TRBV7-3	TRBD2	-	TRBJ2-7	CASSSRGGEDEQYF	TGTGCCAGCAGCTCCCGGGGGGGCGAGGACGAGCAGTACTTC
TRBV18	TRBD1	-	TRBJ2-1	CASSPRQGDYNEQFF	TGTGCCAGCTCACCACGACAGGGTGACTACAATGAGCAGTTCTTC
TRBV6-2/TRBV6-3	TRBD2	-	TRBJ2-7	CASSRGGSSYEQYF	TGTGCCAGCAGTCGCGGGGGTAGCTCCTACGAGCAGTACTTC
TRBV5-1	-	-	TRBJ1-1	CASSFRGWGSTEAFF	TGCGCCAGCAGCTTCCGGGGGTGGGGAAGCACTGAAGCTTTCTTT
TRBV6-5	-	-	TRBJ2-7	CASSYSAQGGTYEQYF	TGTGCCAGCAGTTACTCGGCTCAGGGGGGCACCTACGAGCAGTACTTC
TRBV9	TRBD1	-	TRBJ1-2	CASSPRQGANGYTF	TGTGCCAGCAGCCCGAGACAGGGGGCGAATGGCTACACCTTC
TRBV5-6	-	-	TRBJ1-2	CASSQSQGYTF	TGTGCCAGCAGCCAGTCCCAGGGCTACACCTTC
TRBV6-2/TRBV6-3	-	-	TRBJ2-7	CASSYLYEQYF	TGTGCCAGCAGTTACCTCTACGAGCAGTACTTC
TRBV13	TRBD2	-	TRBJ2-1	CASSLFQRGYNEQFF	TGTGCCAGCAGCTTATTCCAGCGGGGCTACAATGAGCAGTTCTTC
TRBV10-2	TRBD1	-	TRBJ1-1	CASSIVPGQGAGGTEAFF	TGCGCCAGCAGTATCGTCCCGGGACAGGGGGCCGGGGGCACTGAAGCTTTCTTT
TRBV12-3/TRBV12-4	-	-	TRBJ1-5	CASSAGPNQPQHF	TGTGCCAGCTCGGCGGGTCCCAATCAGCCCCAGCATTTT
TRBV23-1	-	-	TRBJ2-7	CASSRQAHEQYF	TGCGCCAGCAGTCGCCAGGCCCACGAGCAGTACTTC
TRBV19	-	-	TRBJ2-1	CASRPTMLLYNEQFF	TGTGCCAGTAGGCCGACTATGTTACTCTACAATGAGCAGTTCTTC
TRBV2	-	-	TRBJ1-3	CASSDQASGNTIYF	TGTGCCAGCAGTGACCAGGCCTCTGGAAACACCATATATTTT
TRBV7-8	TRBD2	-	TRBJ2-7	CASSRGLAVPWEQYF	TGTGCCAGCAGCCGAGGACTAGCGGTCCCCTGGGAGCAGTACTTC
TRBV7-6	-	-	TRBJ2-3	CASSQSGNTQYF	TGTGCCAGCAGTCAGTCCGGGAATACGCAGTATTTT
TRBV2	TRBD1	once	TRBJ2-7	CASSATGLSFSEQYF	TGTGCCAGCAGCGCGACAGGGCTCTCCTTCTCCGAGCAGTACTTC
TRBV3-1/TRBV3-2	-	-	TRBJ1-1	CASRSRGIPEAFF	TGTGCCAGCCGCTCCAGGGGAATACCTGAAGCTTTCTTT
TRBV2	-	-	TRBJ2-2	CASIVKPNTGELFF	TGTGCCAGCATAGTAAAGCCGAACACCGGGGAGCTGTTTTTT
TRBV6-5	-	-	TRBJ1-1	CASRGQNTEAFF	TGTGCCAGCAGGGGGCAGAACACTGAAGCTTTCTTT
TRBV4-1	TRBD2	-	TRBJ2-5	CASSPGPGLAGGLVTQYF	TGCGCCAGCAGCCCCGGTCCGGGACTAGCGGGGGGGCTGGTGACCCAGTACTTC